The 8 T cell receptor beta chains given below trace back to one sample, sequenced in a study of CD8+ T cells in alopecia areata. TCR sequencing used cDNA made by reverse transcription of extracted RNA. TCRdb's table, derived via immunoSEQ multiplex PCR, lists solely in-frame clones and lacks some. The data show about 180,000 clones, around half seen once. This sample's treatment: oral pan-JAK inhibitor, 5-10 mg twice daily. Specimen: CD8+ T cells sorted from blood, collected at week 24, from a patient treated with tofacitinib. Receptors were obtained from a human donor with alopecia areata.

CDR3 sequence (DNA): TGTGCCAGCAGCTTATCAGCGGGAGCCACCTACAATGAGCAGTTCTTC. Translating gives CASSLSAGATYNEQFF. The chain is built from TRBV11-2 and TRBJ2-1, with 8 bases aligning to TRBD2. The V gene end was trimmed by 2 bases and the J gene end by 2 bases; junction bases not matched to a gene: 5. In germline, CDR1 is SGHAT, CDR2 FQNNGV. The CDR3 covers 16 residues.

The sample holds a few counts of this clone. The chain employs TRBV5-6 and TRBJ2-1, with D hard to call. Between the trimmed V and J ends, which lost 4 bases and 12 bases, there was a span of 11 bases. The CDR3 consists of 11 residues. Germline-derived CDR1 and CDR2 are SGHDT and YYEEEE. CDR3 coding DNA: TGTGCCAGCAGCCTGGGCTCTGGGCAGTTCTTC. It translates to CASSLGSGQFF.

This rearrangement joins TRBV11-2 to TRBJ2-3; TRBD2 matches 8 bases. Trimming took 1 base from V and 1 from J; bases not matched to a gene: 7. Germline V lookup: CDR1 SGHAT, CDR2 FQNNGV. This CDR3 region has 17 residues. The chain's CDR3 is CASSLGASGLRTDTQYF. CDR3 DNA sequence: TGTGCCAGCAGCTTAGGGGCTAGCGGGTTACGCACAGATACGCAGTATTTT.

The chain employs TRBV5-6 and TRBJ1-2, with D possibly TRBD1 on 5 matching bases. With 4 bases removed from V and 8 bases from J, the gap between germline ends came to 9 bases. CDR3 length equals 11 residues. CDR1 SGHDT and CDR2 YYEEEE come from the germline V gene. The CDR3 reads CASSPGTGYTF. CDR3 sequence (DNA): TGTGCCAGCAGCCCGGGGACCGGCTACACCTTC.

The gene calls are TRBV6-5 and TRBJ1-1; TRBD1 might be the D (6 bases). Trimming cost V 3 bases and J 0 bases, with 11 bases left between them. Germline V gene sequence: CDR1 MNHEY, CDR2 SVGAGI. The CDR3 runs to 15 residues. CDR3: CASSYARGLNTEAFF. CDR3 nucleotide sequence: TGTGCCAGCAGTTATGCCAGGGGTTTGAACACTGAAGCTTTCTTT.

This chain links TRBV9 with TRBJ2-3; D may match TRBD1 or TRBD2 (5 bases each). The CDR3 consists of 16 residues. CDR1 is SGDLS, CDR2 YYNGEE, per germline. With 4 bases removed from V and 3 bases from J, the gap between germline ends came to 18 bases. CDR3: CASSLIPSGSTDTQYF. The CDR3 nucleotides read TGTGCCAGCAGCCTTATCCCCTCAGGGAGTACAGATACGCAGTATTTT.

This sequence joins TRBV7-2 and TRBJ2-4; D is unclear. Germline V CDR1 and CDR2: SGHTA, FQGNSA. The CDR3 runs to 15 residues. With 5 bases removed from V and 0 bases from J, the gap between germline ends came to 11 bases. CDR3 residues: CASSVDRVAKNIQYF. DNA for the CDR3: TGTGCCAGCAGCGTGGACCGAGTAGCCAAAAACATTCAGTACTTC.

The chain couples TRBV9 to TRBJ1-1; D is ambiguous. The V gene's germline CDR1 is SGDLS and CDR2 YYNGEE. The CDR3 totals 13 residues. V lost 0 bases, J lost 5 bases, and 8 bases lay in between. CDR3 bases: TGTGCCAGCAGCGTAGCATATAGGACTGAAGCTTTCTTT. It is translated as CASSVAYRTEAFF.